This T cell receptor (beta chain) derives from a study of identical twins (dated by TCRdb to about 2016). About the investigation overall: To test whether fetal clonotypes persist, the study used deep sequencing on TCR alpha and beta repertoires from monozygotic twins, unrelated adults of various ages, and cord blood. To rule out contamination, the twin experiments were replicated at different times with different library preparation protocols.

The investigation overall reported the following: Fewer insertions were carried by abundant cord blood beta clonotypes; a weaker similar trend was observed in young adult naive repertoires, while no such trend was observed in memory repertoires. Out-of-frame TCR alpha sequences shared between twins showed an excess of low generation-probability sequences compared with coincidental sharing between unrelated individuals. Because the same donors could not be followed over many years, the conclusions depended on cross-sectional statistical analysis. Recombination models systematically underestimated out-of-frame TCR alpha sharing in monozygotic twins but agreed with sharing between unrelated individuals. The excess sharing between twins in beta out-of-frame sequences was weaker because fewer shared sequences reduced the signal-to-noise ratio. Invariant T cells such as MAIT and iNKT could partly confound zero-insertion analyses, although diverse VJ usage argued against such confounding for most clonotypes.

Only healthy Caucasian donors were included. Three unrelated non-twin adults were additionally sequenced: a male aged 18 to 29, a male aged 50 to 59 and a female aged 50 to 59. Miltenyi CD45RO+ enrichment and human naive T-cell isolation kits were used to isolate memory (CD45RO+) and naive T cells from PBMC. This clonotype was counted between two and nine times. The target of this receptor is not known. Base qualities are not recorded, but no much larger clone differs from it by a single base. To prepare the library, 5' RACE was applied. Reads for this sample came from an Illumina HiSeq 2000. A universal primer binding site was introduced by template switching, and a unique molecular identifier was present in the final cDNA, enabling accurate counting of TCR cDNA molecules. Specific primers in the conserved constant-segment region were used to synthesize first-strand cDNA for the TCR alpha and beta chains. Each cDNA library was double barcoded, with a SMART-Mk sample barcode plus Illumina barcodes, to control for contamination. TruSeq adapter sequences and Illumina sample barcodes were added in two successive PCR steps. The Illumina HiSeq platform was used with custom primers to sequence TCR alpha and beta cDNA libraries. Turning to the authors' computational methods: MiGEC was used to process raw reads and extract unique molecular identifiers, and MiXCR was used to find CDR3 positions. Recombination models were inferred per individual with the repgenHMM and IGoR tools using an EM algorithm. Shared clonotypes were analyzed with the tcR package in R, and sharing was normalized by the product of cloneset sizes. To study raw recombination without the effects of thymic and clonal selection, out-of-frame nonproductive sequences were analyzed. TCRdb applied fastp at Q25 and MiXCR to the public reads, then kept only in-frame beta chains. Duplicate CDR3 protein sequences are folded into a single record with the most common DNA and genes. TCRdb assigned the V and J calls; the authors' analysis was not used. The sample data list 410,000 or so distinct CDR3 sequences, and about a fifth of these were observed just once. The top ten hold more than 10% of the sample.

A distance of 3 bases separates the germline ends of V and J, which lose 1 base and 0 bases respectively. Including cysteine and phenylalanine, the CDR3 has 14 amino acids. Only the CDR3 portion is preserved as DNA: 42 bases, with reading frame beginning at the first base. The germline V gene supplies CDR1 KGHDR and CDR2 SFDVKD. This chain is built from TRBV24-1 and TRBJ1-5; there is no confident call for the D gene. This receptor was obtained from a man between 45 and 60 years old in good health. The sample taken for sequencing was naive T cells sorted from blood. This specimen's cell subset or site label, per the study, means: cells isolated with a human naive T-cell isolation kit. The CDR3 corresponds to CATSDFYSNQPQHF. The bases are TGTGCCACCAGTGATTTCTATAGCAATCAGCCCCAGCATTTT.